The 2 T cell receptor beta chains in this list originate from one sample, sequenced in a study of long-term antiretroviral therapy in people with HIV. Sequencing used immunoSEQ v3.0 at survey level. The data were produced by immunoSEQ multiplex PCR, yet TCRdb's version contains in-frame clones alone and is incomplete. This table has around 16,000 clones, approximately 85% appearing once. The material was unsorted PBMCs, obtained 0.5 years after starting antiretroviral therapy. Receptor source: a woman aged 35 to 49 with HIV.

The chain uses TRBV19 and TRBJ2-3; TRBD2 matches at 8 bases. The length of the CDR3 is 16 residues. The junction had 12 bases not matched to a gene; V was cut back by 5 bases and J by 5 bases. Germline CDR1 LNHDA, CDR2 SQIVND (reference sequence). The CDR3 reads CASSAGGREGGDTQYF. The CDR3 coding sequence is TGTGCCAGTAGTGCCGGCGGACGGGAGGGTGGAGATACGCAGTATTTT.

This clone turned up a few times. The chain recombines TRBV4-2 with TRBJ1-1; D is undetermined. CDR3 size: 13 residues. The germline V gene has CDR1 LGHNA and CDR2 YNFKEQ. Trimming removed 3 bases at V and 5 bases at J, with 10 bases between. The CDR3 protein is CASSQQFGTEAFF. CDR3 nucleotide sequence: TGTGCCAGCAGCCAGCAGTTTGGTACTGAAGCTTTCTTT.